This is a list of T cell receptor beta chains from one sample in a study of neoadjuvant anti-PD-1 for oral cavity cancer. Measured with immunoSEQ multiplex PCR; TCRdb has only the in-frame clones, and not every one. The table lists some 66,000 clones, 65% to 85% of them singletons. The sample consisted of PBMCs, taken before nivolumab (anti-PD-1) treatment. All receptors derive from a person aged 40 to 85 with oral cavity squamous cell carcinoma. Both conserved end residues are part of each CDR3. The D gene is left open where the match is weak. Size values are once, few and many counts, or a class for expanded clones, and some rows have none.

. | TRBJ1-3 | . | TRBV19 | TGTGCCAGTAGTATTCAGGAACTGCCTGGAAACACCATATATTTT | CASSIQELPGNTIYF
. | TRBJ2-7 | . | TRBV23-1 | TGCGCCAGCAGTCATCCCGGGCAGGGGGGACAGAACGAGCAGTACTTC | CASSHPGQGGQNEQYF
. | TRBJ1-3 | . | TRBV5-4 | TGTGCCAGCAGCGTCGGACGGTTCTCTGGAAACACCATATATTTT | CASSVGRFSGNTIYF
. | TRBJ2-1 | . | TRBV2 | TGTGCCAGCAGTCGGCTAGCGGTTTTAGGGGGCAATGAGCAGTTCTTC | CASSRLAVLGGNEQFF
TRBD2 | TRBJ2-1 | . | TRBV2 | TGTGCCACCCAGACTAGCGGGATGGGGAGGGCGTTCTTC | CATQTSGMGRAFF
TRBD2 | TRBJ2-3 | . | TRBV5-1 | TGCGCCAGCAGCGCTAGCGGTAGCACAGATACGCAGTATTTT | CASSASGSTDTQYF
. | TRBJ1-4 | . | TRBV6-1 | TGTGCCAGCAGTGTGGGTCTGGGGGCCTATATCGAAAAACTGTTTTTT | CASSVGLGAYIEKLFF
. | TRBJ1-4 | . | TRBV30 | TGTGCCTGGAGTGGGATGACATCTTTGGTCGAAAAACTGTTTTTT | CAWSGMTSLVEKLFF
. | TRBJ1-3 | once | TRBV28 | TGTGCCAGCAGCAGGCGGGGAGTGAGTGGAAACACCATATATTTT | CASSRRGVSGNTIYF
. | TRBJ2-4 | once | TRBV11-3 | TGTGCCAGCAGCATAACAAGAGGGGGAGACATTCAGTACTTC | CASSITRGGDIQYF
. | TRBJ2-7 | . | TRBV6-1 | TGTGCCAGCAGTGAAGCGGCAGGGACTTCGGACGAGCAGTACTTC | CASSEAAGTSDEQYF
. | TRBJ1-4 | . | TRBV7-9 | TGTGCCAGCAGCTCACCCCAAAGGGTCGGGGGCCTTAATGAAAAACTGTTTTTT | CASSSPQRVGGLNEKLFF
TRBD2 | TRBJ2-7 | . | TRBV4-1 | TGCGCCAGCAGCCAAGTGTCCGGGGGGACCTACGAGCAGTACTTC | CASSQVSGGTYEQYF
TRBD1 | TRBJ2-7 | . | TRBV28 | TGTGCCAGCAGTTTCCATTTGGGACAGCTCTCCTACGAGCAGTACTTC | CASSFHLGQLSYEQYF
. | TRBJ2-7 | . | TRBV10-2 | TGCGCCAGCGGGGAACTACCGAGCTCCTACGAGCAGTACTTC | CASGELPSSYEQYF
. | TRBJ2-5 | . | TRBV5-6 | TGTGCCAGCAGCTTGTTACAGCAAGAGACCCAGTACTTC | CASSLLQQETQYF
. | TRBJ1-1 | few | TRBV9 | TGTGCCAGCAGCGTAGATCCCTGGGGCACTGAAGCTTTCTTT | CASSVDPWGTEAFF
. | TRBJ2-1 | . | TRBV30 | TGTGCCTGGAGTACGAATGAGCAGTTCTTC | CAWSTNEQFF
. | TRBJ2-3 | . | TRBV2 | TGTGCCGTTTCCATAGGACAGCTAGGCACAGATACGCAGTATTTT | CAVSIGQLGTDTQYF
. | TRBJ1-4 | . | TRBV6-1 | TGTGCCAGCAGTCTTCCACAGGGTAATGAAAAACTGTTTTTT | CASSLPQGNEKLFF
TRBD2 | TRBJ2-1 | . | TRBV5-1 | TGCGCCAGCAGCCGTGGACTAGCGGGGAGCTCCTACAATGAGCAGTTCTTC | CASSRGLAGSSYNEQFF
. | TRBJ1-5 | . | TRBV10-3 | TGTGCCATCAGTGAGACGAGCAGCTCCTATCAGCCCCAGCATTTT | CAISETSSSYQPQHF
. | TRBJ1-1 | . | TRBV20-1 | TGCAGTGCCCGCCCTGGAACTGAAGCTTTCTTT | CSARPGTEAFF
. | TRBJ2-5 | once | TRBV11-3 | TGTGCCAGCAGCTTAGGGCCCACCCGGGGAGAGACCCAGTACTTC | CASSLGPTRGETQYF
. | TRBJ1-5 | . | TRBV18 | TGTGCCAGCTCCCCCGGCAATCAGCCCCAGCATTTT | CASSPGNQPQHF
TRBD2 | TRBJ2-1 | . | TRBV11-2 | TGTGCCAGCAGCCACGGGACTAGCGGGACCTACAATGAGCAGTTCTTC | CASSHGTSGTYNEQFF
TRBD2 | TRBJ2-1 | . | TRBV7-9 | TGTGCCAGCAGCCCGCCGACTAGCGTTGGCTCCTACAATGAGCAGTTCTTC | CASSPPTSVGSYNEQFF
. | TRBJ1-1 | . | TRBV19 | TGTGCCGTTGGTCCGGGCACTGAAGCTTTCTTT | CAVGPGTEAFF
. | TRBJ2-2 | . | TRBV19 | TGTGCCAGTAGTCCAACAACCTCTTGGGCCGGGGAGCTGTTTTTT | CASSPTTSWAGELFF
. | TRBJ2-1 | . | TRBV11-2 | TGTGCCAGCAGCTTAGGGTTATCGGAGTACAATGAGCAGTTCTTC | CASSLGLSEYNEQFF
. | TRBJ2-5 | . | TRBV10-3 | TGTGCCATCAGTGGGGGGTTGGTCCAAGAGACCCAGTACTTC | CAISGGLVQETQYF
. | TRBJ2-2 | . | TRBV5-4 | TGTGCCAGCAGCTTGAGGTCAGGGATCTTGAACACCGGGGAGCTGTTTTTT | CASSLRSGILNTGELFF
. | TRBJ2-6 | . | TRBV11-2 | TGTGCCAGCAGCTCACAGTGGTCTGGGGCCAACGTCCTGACTTTC | CASSSQWSGANVLTF
. | TRBJ2-3 | few | TRBV7-9 | TGTGCCAGCAGCTTTAGGGAGACAGATACGCAGTATTTT | CASSFRETDTQYF
. | TRBJ2-1 | few | TRBV10-3 | TGTGCCATCAGTAACCGAGATGAGCAGTTCTTC | CAISNRDEQFF
. | TRBJ2-7 | . | TRBV4-2 | TGTGCCAGCAGCCAAGATGTGGTCGGCTACGAGCAGTACTTC | CASSQDVVGYEQYF
. | TRBJ1-2 | . | TRBV7-8 | TGTGCCAGCAGCCCCGGTTTTGCGGGCCGGGTGGGAGGCGGCTACACCTTC | CASSPGFAGRVGGGYTF
. | TRBJ1-2 | few | TRBV7-9 | TGTGCCAGCAGACCGGATGGGACGGATAACTATGGCTACACCTTC | CASRPDGTDNYGYTF
. | TRBJ1-3 | once | TRBV5-1 | TGCGCCAGCAGCTTGGCCGGCAGGGCGGCTGGAAACACCATATATTTT | CASSLAGRAAGNTIYF
. | TRBJ1-1 | . | TRBV7-3 | TGTGCCAGCAGCTTAAATGGCAGCCCGAATGGTGAAGCTTTCTTT | CASSLNGSPNGEAFF
. | TRBJ2-3 | . | TRBV5-4 | TGTGCCAGCAGGCTCCTGGGGCGGATGGGAGATACGCAGTATTTT | CASRLLGRMGDTQYF
. | TRBJ2-6 | . | TRBV7-8 | TGTGCCAGCAGCTTAGAGGGACCCAGCTCTGGGGCCAACGTCCTGACTTTC | CASSLEGPSSGANVLTF
. | TRBJ1-1 | . | TRBV2 | TGTGCCAGCAGTGAAGCTAGGGCGAACACTGAAGCTTTCTTT | CASSEARANTEAFF
. | TRBJ2-7 | . | TRBV6-5 | TGTGCCAGCAGTTACGCGTTCTCCTACGAGCAGTACTTC | CASSYAFSYEQYF
TRBD1 | TRBJ2-7 | . | TRBV28 | TGTGCCAGCAGTTTAAAAACGGGACAGGGGGCACGCTACATTTACGAGCAGTACTTC | CASSLKTGQGARYIYEQYF
TRBD1 | TRBJ1-2 | . | TRBV7-8 | TGTGCCAGCAGCTCAACAGGGGGCGATGGCTACACCTTC | CASSSTGGDGYTF
. | TRBJ1-1 | . | TRBV7-8 | TGTGCCAGCAGCTTAGAGACGACCCGCAGTGAAGCTTTCTTT | CASSLETTRSEAFF
. | TRBJ2-7 | few | TRBV29-1 | TGCAGCGTGGGGACGTCCCACTCCTACGAGCAGTACTTC | CSVGTSHSYEQYF
. | TRBJ2-7 | . | TRBV7-2 | TGTGCCAGCAGCTTTGGGGCTATTAGGGCGAGTCGGCAGTACTTC | CASSFGAIRASRQYF
. | TRBJ2-1 | . | TRBV7-9 | TGTGCCAGCAGCTTAGATACAGGGTTCGATGAGCAGTTCTTC | CASSLDTGFDEQFF
TRBD2 | TRBJ2-1 | . | TRBV10-3 | TGTGCCATCAGTGATCGGACTAGCGGGCTCTCCTACAATGAGCAGTTCTTC | CAISDRTSGLSYNEQFF